These 23 T cell receptor beta chains share one sample of origin, sequenced in a study of T cells in Graves' hyperthyroidism and ophthalmopathy. There were TCR beta CDR3 regions amplified from RNA transcripts. Initially, a first-round RT-PCR of the TCR CDR3 employed the HTBI primer set. TCRdb redid the calling of the multiplex PCR reads with MiXCR, one entry per CDR3 protein. The sample includes around 500,000 distinct CDR3 sequences, roughly a sixth seen only once; the top ten take about 29%. The specimen sequenced was blood. The receptors were sampled from a woman in her thirties with Graves' ophthalmopathy.

This chain links TRBV9 with TRBJ2-7; 10 nucleotides agree with TRBD2. Trimming cost V 2 bases and J 2 bases; bases outside gene matches: 4. This CDR3 has 15 amino acids. Germline V gives CDR1 SGDLS, CDR2 YYNGEE. For the CDR3, the DNA is TGTGCCAGCAGCGTCGGACTAGCGGCCACCTACGAGCAGTACTTC. Its translation: CASSVGLAATYEQYF.

This clonotype has a handful of counts. A much larger clone is a single base away; this may be a read error. This sequence joins TRBV14 and TRBJ2-2; the match to TRBD2 covers 11 bases. The V and J ends lost 4 bases and 4 bases, in that order; junction bases with no gene match: 2. The CDR3 is 15 amino acids. The germline CDR1 and CDR2 sequences are SGHDN and FVKESK. The CDR3 reads CASSLLAGVTGELFF. The DNA of the CDR3 is TGTGCCAGCAGCCTACTAGCGGGAGTCACCGGGGAGCTGTTTTTT.

The table lists this clonotype with many counts. The J gene is TRBJ2-5, the V gene TRBV29-1; tentatively, D is TRBD1 (7 bases). Trimming pared 4 bases from V and 4 bases from J, leaving 16 bases between. This CDR3 contains 14 residues. CDR1 is SQVTM, CDR2 ANQGSEA, per germline. The CDR3 spells CSVAWAGGSETQYF. The CDR3 bases are TGCAGCGTTGCGTGGGCAGGGGGGTCAGAGACCCAGTACTTC.

This clonotype was found many times. This chain links TRBV6-2 or TRBV6-3 with TRBJ2-1; TRBD2 agrees at 8 bases. CDR1 MNHEY and CDR2 SVGEGT come from the germline V gene. CDR3 length: 17 residues. The V and J ends lost 2 bases and 4 bases, in that order; junction bases with no gene match: 10. CDR3 amino acids: CASSYPFGTRVYNEQFF. The CDR3 DNA reads as TGTGCCAGCAGTTACCCGTTCGGGACTAGAGTATACAATGAGCAGTTCTTC.

This clonotype was seen a few times. The rearrangement joins TRBV9 to TRBJ2-2, with TRBD2 as a possible D gene (6 bases). CDR3 length: 14 residues. The V end was cut by 5 bases, the J end by 5 bases, with 13 bases between. Germline CDR1 is SGDLS and CDR2 is YYNGEE. CDR3 bases: TGTGCCAGCAGTCGGCGGGGAGGAACCGGGGAGCTGTTTTTT. This translates into CASSRRGGTGELFF.

In this sample, this clonotype turned up many times. The chain joins TRBV28 to TRBJ1-5, with 8 bases lining up with TRBD1. The J segment lost 2 bases and the V segment lost 2 bases, leaving 5 bases of the junction unmatched. The V gene's germline CDR1 is MDHEN and CDR2 SYDVKM. This CDR3 comprises 16 residues. CDR3 loop: CASSLGRGRGNQPQHF. The CDR3 DNA reads as TGTGCCAGCAGTTTAGGCAGGGGGCGAGGCAATCAGCCCCAGCATTTT.

This clonotype was counted at least ten times. This chain uses TRBV2 with TRBJ2-2; 8 nucleotides match TRBD2. The V and J ends lost 6 bases and 6 bases, in that order; junction bases with no gene match: 9. The CDR3 extends over 15 amino acids. CDR1 SNHLY and CDR2 FYNNEI come from the germline V gene. The CDR3 coding sequence is TGTGCCAGCAGGGGGCAGCGGGAGAGAGCCGGGGAGCTGTTTTTT. Amino acid sequence: CASRGQRERAGELFF.

In its sample, this clonotype was seen a few times. The chain links TRBV18 to TRBJ1-4; TRBD1 might be the D (5 bases). The CDR3 sequence is 15 residues long. CDR1 and CDR2 (germline): KGHSH, LQKENI. The ends were cut back, 3 bases at V and 4 bases at J, with 12 bases in the middle. CDR3 coding DNA: TGTGCCAGCTCACCTTGGGACCGTCATAATGAAAAACTGTTTTTT. Amino acids: CASSPWDRHNEKLFF. Complete variable domain (other parts from reference TRBV18 and TRBJ1-4): NAGVMQNPRHLVRRRGQEARLRCSPMKGHSHVYWYRQLPEEGLKFMVYLQKENIIDESGMPKERFSAEFPKEGPSILRIQQVVRGDSAAYFCASSPWDRHNEKLFFGSGTQLSVL.

The chain joins TRBV20-1 to TRBJ2-7; maybe TRBD2 (5 bases). Germline assignment: CDR1 DFQATT and CDR2 SNEGSKA (reference sequence). The ends were cut back, 6 bases at V and 2 bases at J, with 11 bases in the middle. This CDR3 region has 12 residues. The CDR3 DNA reads TGCAGTGCCGGGGTGGGCCCCTACGAGCAGTACTTC. Translated: CSAGVGPYEQYF.

This clonotype was observed a handful of times. The chain has TRBV4-1 and TRBJ2-7; TRBD1 agrees at 9 bases. The CDR3 sequence is 15 residues long. Germline CDR1 and CDR2: MGHRA and YSYEKL. Germline trimming cut 0 bases from V and 9 bases from J; bases unmatched to any gene: 9. DNA for the CDR3: TGCGCCAGCAGCCAAGAGAGGGACAGGGTTAGAGGGCAGTACTTC. Translating gives CASSQERDRVRGQYF.

Ten or more counts support this clonotype. The chain links TRBV7-8 to TRBJ2-1; 8 bases map to TRBD1. Germline CDR1 and CDR2: SGHVS and FQNEAQ. The CDR3 consists of 16 residues. With V trimmed by 5 bases and J by 6 bases, 12 bases remained unmatched. In DNA form, the CDR3 reads TGTGCCAGCAGCACGCAGACAGGGGCCCTCCCCAATGAGCAGTTCTTC. It translates to CASSTQTGALPNEQFF.

This clonotype was counted many times. The chain recombines TRBV28 with TRBJ2-5; a weak D match, TRBD2 (5 bases). The CDR3 loop spans 14 amino acids. Germline-derived CDR1 and CDR2 are MDHEN and SYDVKM. V was shortened by 5 bases and J by 5 bases, with 15 bases between the two germline ends. Here the CDR3 reads CASSPTAAPETQYF. DNA for the CDR3: TGTGCCAGCAGTCCCACAGCGGCTCCGGAGACCCAGTACTTC.

This clonotype was seen ten or more times. V is TRBV12-3 or TRBV12-4 and J is TRBJ2-1; D perhaps matches TRBD2 (5 bases). The CDR3 length is 15 residues. Trimming removed 6 bases from V and 0 bases from J, with 12 bases in between. CDR3: CASSDSAASYNEQFF. As DNA, the CDR3 is TGTGCCAGCAGCGATAGCGCCGCCTCCTACAATGAGCAGTTCTTC.

This clonotype was picked up one time. The chain couples TRBV20-1 to TRBJ2-7, with TRBD2 matching 7 bases. Trimming took 7 bases from V and 3 from J; bases not matched to a gene: 15. Germline V gives CDR1 DFQATT, CDR2 SNEGSKA (reference sequence). CDR3 length: 15 amino acids. CDR3 sequence: CSVISLAGAVYEQYF. DNA for the CDR3: TGCAGTGTCATCTCCCTCGCGGGAGCGGTCTACGAGCAGTACTTC.

This rearrangement joins TRBV20-1 to TRBJ1-1; no clear D. The CDR3 has 12 residues. Trimming took 3 bases from V and 0 from J, leaving 5 bases between them. CDR1 is DFQATT and CDR2 is SNEGSKA in the germline V gene (reference sequence). For the CDR3, the DNA is TGCAGTGCTAGTCCCATGAACACTGAAGCTTTCTTT. Residues: CSASPMNTEAFF.

The rearrangement links TRBV19 to TRBJ1-5, with unresolved D. The CDR3 is 13 amino acids. Trimming left V 5 bases short and J 3 bases short, with 8 bases between. CDR1 is LNHDA and CDR2 is SQIVND in the germline V gene (reference sequence). CDR3 amino acids: CASSVGNNQPQHF. The CDR3 DNA reads as TGTGCCAGTAGTGTGGGGAACAATCAGCCCCAGCATTTT.

This clonotype appeared a few times. This chain connects TRBV6-1 to TRBJ1-3; D unclear. Germline V gives CDR1 MNHNS, CDR2 SASEGT. Trimming took 2 bases from V and 4 from J, leaving 3 bases between them. This CDR3 contains 12 residues. CDR3 amino acids: CASSEQGNTIYF. CDR3 nucleotides: TGTGCCAGCAGTGAACAGGGAAACACCATATATTTT.

CDR3 nucleotides: TGTGCCAGCAGATATGACCGGGGACTAGCGGGGTACAATGAGCAGTTCTTC. Protein product: CASRYDRGLAGYNEQFF. V is TRBV27 and J is TRBJ2-1; 13 bases are a match to TRBD2. The CDR3 length is 17 residues. V gave up 6 bases and J gave up 4 bases; unmatched junction bases: 9. The V gene's germline CDR1 is MNHEY and CDR2 SMNVEV (reference sequence).

This clonotype was seen more than once but under ten times. This chain uses TRBV5-1 with TRBJ2-2, with TRBD2 matching over 12 bases. Trimming cost V 2 bases and J 6 bases; bases outside gene matches: 2. From germline, CDR1 is SGHRS and CDR2 YFSETQ. The CDR3 runs 15 residues. Here the CDR3 DNA reads TGCGCCAGCAGCTTAGGACTAGCGGGACCCGGGGAGCTGTTTTTT. Translation gives CASSLGLAGPGELFF.

This clonotype was seen more than once but under ten times. The chain links TRBV4-1 to TRBJ1-4; possibly TRBD1 for D (6 bases). V was shortened by 0 bases and J by 4 bases, with 9 bases between the two germline ends. The CDR3 is 15 amino acids. CDR1 is MGHRA and CDR2 is YSYEKL in the germline V gene. The CDR3 protein is CASSQETGRNEKLFF. Written as DNA, the CDR3 is TGCGCCAGCAGCCAAGAGACAGGACGTAATGAAAAACTGTTTTTT.

This clonotype was observed a handful of times. The CDR3 sequence is CSARDGQGDTEAFF. The CDR3 DNA sequence: TGCAGTGCTAGAGATGGGCAGGGGGACACTGAAGCTTTCTTT. This chain joins TRBV20-1 and TRBJ1-1; TRBD1 aligns across 7 bases. In germline, CDR1 is DFQATT, CDR2 SNEGSKA (reference sequence). V shed 0 bases and J 3 bases; nucleotides not matched to a gene: 4. CDR3 length: 14 amino acids.

This clonotype was observed at least ten times. The rearrangement links TRBV30 to TRBJ1-1, with D perhaps TRBD1 (6 bases). V was trimmed by 2 bases and J by 1 base, leaving 11 bases between them. Germline CDR1 is GTSNPN and CDR2 is SVGIG (reference sequence). The CDR3 spans 14 residues. The CDR3 is CAWSPGQWNTEAFF. CDR3 coding DNA: TGTGCCTGGAGTCCCGGACAGTGGAACACTGAAGCTTTCTTT.

This clonotype showed up many times. This chain joins TRBV6-1 and TRBJ2-1; 8 nucleotides line up with TRBD1. Germline V gives CDR1 MNHNS, CDR2 SASEGT. The length of the CDR3 is 14 residues. The trim removed 0 bases at V and 9 bases at J, leaving 4 bases unmatched. In nucleotides, the CDR3 is TGTGCCAGCAGTGAAGCGGTAACAGGGGGTGAGCAGTTCTTC. As protein: CASSEAVTGGEQFF.